A single sample is the source of the 10 T cell receptor beta chains below, sequenced in a study of blood T cell repertoires in COVID-19. Data came from immunoSEQ multiplex PCR; TCRdb stores just in-frame clones and leaves some out. The data contain approximately 240,000 clones, around 80% of them singletons. Sequenced sample: peripheral blood. These receptors all stem from a human donor in a cohort sampled during active COVID-19.

The chain combines TRBV18 with TRBJ1-3; possibly TRBD1 for D (6 bases). Germline V gene data show CDR1 as KGHSH and CDR2 as LQKENI. Trimming left V 3 bases short and J 0 bases short, with 9 bases between. The CDR3 extends over 15 amino acids. The CDR3, as DNA: TGTGCCAGCTCACCGGACAGTCTCTCTGGAAACACCATATATTTT. It is translated as CASSPDSLSGNTIYF.

This clone is medium-sized within its sample. This rearrangement joins TRBV6-5 to TRBJ2-3; 9 bases are a match to TRBD2. The germline CDR1 and CDR2 sequences are MNHEY and SVGAGI. There are 12 residues in the CDR3. CDR3 coding DNA: TGTGTCCATAGCGGGAGTGCAGATACGCAGTATTTT. Protein: CVHSGSADTQYF.

This chain uses TRBV11-3 with TRBJ2-1, with 7 bases that match TRBD2. Germline assignment: CDR1 SGHNT and CDR2 YENEEA. The CDR3 length is 15 residues. V was pared by 1 base and J by 1 base, with 1 base of the junction left unmatched. In nucleotides, the CDR3 is TGTGCCAGCAGCTTAGGGGGGGGATCCTACAATGAGCAGTTCTTC. Its translation: CASSLGGGSYNEQFF.

The chain couples TRBV19 to TRBJ2-2, with 9 bases aligning to TRBD2. CDR1 and CDR2 from the germline V gene are LNHDA and SQIVND (reference sequence). The CDR3 runs to 15 residues. J lost 4 bases, V lost 4 bases, and 4 bases had no gene match. The DNA of the CDR3 is TGTGCCAGTAGTACGCGGGGGGGAGGCACCGGGGAGCTGTTTTTT. This gives the protein CASSTRGGGTGELFF.

The chain joins TRBV20-1 to TRBJ2-3; D uncertain. Germline CDR1 DFQATT, CDR2 SNEGSKA (reference sequence). The CDR3 has 11 residues. V was cut by 5 bases and J by 5 bases, with 8 bases left in between. CDR3 nucleotide sequence: TGCAGTGCTTTCCTAGAAGATACGCAGTATTTT. Protein product: CSAFLEDTQYF.

The chain carries TRBV5-1 and TRBJ2-5, with 11 bases lining up with TRBD2. The CDR3 is made up of 15 amino acids. V lost 6 bases, J lost 5 bases, and 9 bases stayed unmatched. Germline assignment: CDR1 SGHRS and CDR2 YFSETQ. The CDR3 DNA reads as TGCGCCAGCACCACTAGCGGGGGAGCAGTGGAGACCCAGTACTTC. Encoded protein: CASTTSGGAVETQYF.

The V and J genes are TRBV5-6 and TRBJ2-1; TRBD1 aligns across 8 bases. The CDR3 totals 15 residues. Germline assignment: CDR1 SGHDT and CDR2 YYEEEE. V shed 3 bases, J shed 1 base, and the junction held 3 bases outside the gene matches. The CDR3 here is CASSSRDRSYNEQFF. The CDR3 region has the DNA TGTGCCAGCAGCTCCCGGGACAGGTCCTACAATGAGCAGTTCTTC.

The V call is TRBV11-2, the J call TRBJ2-1, with D perhaps TRBD1 (6 bases). The CDR3 sequence is 16 residues long. Deletions cut 6 bases from V and 9 bases from J, with 24 bases between. CDR1 and CDR2 (germline): SGHAT, FQNNGV. The CDR3 sequence: CASSPQGAEWGPEQFF. In DNA, the CDR3 is TGTGCCAGCAGTCCACAAGGGGCGGAATGGGGGCCTGAGCAGTTCTTC.

The gene calls are TRBV6-5 and TRBJ2-2; 7 bases line up with TRBD1. The CDR3 consists of 16 residues. Germline CDR1 MNHEY, CDR2 SVGAGI. V lost 4 bases, J lost 3 bases, and 8 bases stayed unmatched. The CDR3 nucleotides are TGTGCCAGCAGTTCCCCGACAGGGTTCGACACCGGGGAGCTGTTTTTT. This translates into CASSSPTGFDTGELFF.

J is TRBJ2-7 and V is TRBV2; 9 bases map to TRBD1. Per germline, CDR1 SNHLY and CDR2 FYNNEI. With 7 bases clipped from V and 4 bases from J, the junction kept 5 bases outside the gene matches. The CDR3 length is 13 residues. The CDR3 is CASIRDREYEQYF. The CDR3, as DNA: TGTGCCAGCATCCGGGACAGGGAGTACGAGCAGTACTTC.